Below, 29 T cell receptor beta chains from the same sample are listed, as sequenced in a study of T cells in narcolepsy (dated 2018 in TCRdb). Library method: the immunoSEQ multiplex PCR assay. The immuneACCESS repertoire file appears here via TCRdb, limited to in-frame rearrangements. These files lack a portion of the clones; in checked studies, under half of the deficit traces to unresolved V genes, and the cause of the others is not known. Within this sample are tens of thousands of clones, with about 90% of them counted one time only. 0.8% to 0.95% of the sample is held by the ten biggest clonotypes. The specimen was CD45RA- memory CD4+ T cells from PBMCs. The cell subset or site tag for this specimen amounts to: memory T cells sorted ex vivo from peripheral blood. The receptor set was obtained from a human donor with narcolepsy.

The chain couples TRBV11-2 to TRBJ2-5; 11 bases agree with TRBD2. The CDR3 is 15 amino acids. J lost 1 base, V lost 5 bases, and 3 bases had no gene match. CDR1 and CDR2 from the germline V gene are SGHAT and FQNNGV. In nucleotides, the CDR3 is TGTGCCAGCAGCCGCCTAGCGGGAGGCCAAGAGACCCAGTACTTC. Translating it yields CASSRLAGGQETQYF.

The CDR3 DNA is TGTGCCAGCAGCTTAGCGCCAGCCCTTGAAGCTTTCTTT. Its protein product is CASSLAPALEAFF. This chain links TRBV7-2 with TRBJ1-1; unclear D gene. CDR1 is SGHTA and CDR2 is FQGNSA in the germline V gene. The germline V and J ends were trimmed by 0 bases and 7 bases, with 9 bases remaining between them. The CDR3 is made up of 13 amino acids.

V is TRBV11-3 and J is TRBJ1-3, with 8 bases lining up with TRBD1. The J segment lost 4 bases and the V segment lost 4 bases, leaving 6 bases of the junction unmatched. The CDR3 runs to 15 residues. Germline V CDR1 and CDR2: SGHNT, YENEEA. The CDR3 sequence is CASSSRGPGGNTIYF. The CDR3 DNA sequence: TGTGCCAGCAGCTCCAGGGGGCCCGGAGGAAACACCATATATTTT. Based on the CDR3 plus reference TRBV11-3 and TRBJ1-3, the full variable domain is EAGVVQSPRYKIIEKKQPVAFWCNPISGHNTLYWYLQNLGQGPELLIRYENEEAVDDSQLPKDRFSAERLKGVDSTLKIQPAELGDSAVYLCASSSRGPGGNTIYFGEGSWLTVV.

This chain connects TRBV30 to TRBJ2-5, with 7 positions matching TRBD1. Germline loops: CDR1 GTSNPN, CDR2 SVGIG (reference sequence). The CDR3 has 13 amino acids. With V trimmed by 1 base and J by 5 bases, 4 bases remained unmatched. CDR3 DNA sequence: TGTGCCTGGAGTGGGAACAGGGGTGAGACCCAGTACTTC. As protein: CAWSGNRGETQYF.

The chain recombines TRBV28 with TRBJ2-7; 10 positions agree with TRBD1. V shed 7 bases, J shed 4 bases, and the junction held 7 bases outside the gene matches. Germline assignment: CDR1 MDHEN and CDR2 SYDVKM. This CDR3 spans 14 amino acids. CDR3 residues: CASKTRDRGYEQYF. The CDR3 DNA follows: TGTGCCAGCAAAACCCGGGACAGGGGTTACGAGCAGTACTTC. Full variable domain (remainder filled in from reference TRBV28 and TRBJ2-7): DVKVTQSSRYLVKRTGEKVFLECVQDMDHENMFWYRQDPGLGLRLIYFSYDVKMKEKGDIPEGYSVSREKKERFSLILESASTNQTSMYLCASKTRDRGYEQYFGPGTRLTVT.

This sequence joins TRBV6-1 and TRBJ1-3, with unresolved D. V lost 10 bases and J lost 7, with 17 bases in between. This CDR3 is built from 13 residues. CDR1 MNHNS and CDR2 SASEGT come from the germline V gene. CDR3 DNA: TGTGCCACAGACGTCAAAGTAGGGAACACCATATATTTT. This translates into CATDVKVGNTIYF.

This clone was recorded only once. Relative to the germline gene, one junction end is altered; a read error may explain this. The rearrangement links TRBV7-7 to TRBJ2-7; 12 nucleotides line up with TRBD1. Germline assignment: CDR1 SSHAT and CDR2 FNYEAQ (reference sequence). The CDR3 spans 15 residues. In DNA form, the CDR3 reads TGTGCTAGCAGCTTGGGACAGGGGGCAAATTACGAGCAGTACTTC. This sequence encodes CASSLGQGANYEQYF.

The chain links TRBV25-1 to TRBJ2-7; D gene uncertain. Trimming pared 2 bases from V and 4 bases from J, leaving 3 bases between. This CDR3 is 11 amino acids long. The germline V gene encodes CDR1 MGHDK and CDR2 SYGVNS. The CDR3 sequence: CASSERYEQYF. The CDR3 bases are TGTGCCAGCAGTGAACGTTACGAGCAGTACTTC.

The gene calls are TRBV2 and TRBJ1-5; D is uncertain. In germline, CDR1 is SNHLY, CDR2 FYNNEI. The CDR3 is 13 amino acids. V shed 6 bases and J shed 2 bases, with 8 bases lying between them. The CDR3 DNA reads TGTGCCAGCAGGGGAGGTGGCAATCAGCCCCAGCATTTT. Residues: CASRGGGNQPQHF.

The gene calls are TRBV6-6 and TRBJ2-7; D unresolved. The CDR3 is 14 residues long. Germline CDR1 MNHNY, CDR2 SVGAGI (reference sequence). V gave up 5 bases and J gave up 9 bases, with 20 bases separating them. The CDR3 bases are TGTGCCAGCAGTGGAAAATCGACCCGGTGGTGGCAGTACTTC. Amino acid sequence: CASSGKSTRWWQYF.

V gene TRBV11-3 combines with J gene TRBJ2-5; TRBD2 matches 7 bases. The CDR3 runs 13 residues. The trim removed 3 bases at V and 3 bases at J, leaving 1 base unmatched. Per germline, CDR1 SGHNT and CDR2 YENEEA. CDR3 coding DNA: TGTGCCAGCAGCTTCAGCGGGAAAGAGACCCAGTACTTC. It encodes CASSFSGKETQYF.

This clone appeared a few times. V is TRBV7-9 and J is TRBJ1-3; possibly TRBD1 for D (6 bases). Trimming removed 6 bases at V and 4 bases at J, with 16 bases between. Germline V gene sequence: CDR1 SEHNR, CDR2 FQNEAQ (reference sequence). The CDR3 loop spans 15 amino acids. The CDR3 DNA sequence: TGTGCCAGCAGTATGGACGGGGGGCCCGGAAACACCATATATTTT. Amino acids: CASSMDGGPGNTIYF.

V gene TRBV18 combines with J gene TRBJ2-1; 10 bases agree with TRBD1. Unmatched junction bases numbered 1, after V lost 2 bases and J lost 3 bases. Germline V gene data show CDR1 as KGHSH and CDR2 as LQKENI. This CDR3 is 15 amino acids long. CDR3 amino acids: CASSPGQGGYNEQFF. CDR3 sequence (DNA): TGTGCCAGCTCACCAGGACAGGGGGGCTACAATGAGCAGTTCTTC.

This clone was counted a few times. J is TRBJ2-2 and V is TRBV25-1, with 8 bases that match TRBD2. The length of the CDR3 is 16 residues. Per the germline V gene, CDR1 is MGHDK and CDR2 is SYGVNS. V gave up 6 bases and J gave up 4 bases; unmatched junction bases: 10. CDR3 bases: TGTGCCAGCAGCGCCCTTACCGGGAGGGTCACCGGGGAGCTGTTTTTT. As protein: CASSALTGRVTGELFF.

This chain links TRBV28 with TRBJ2-3; 8 nucleotides agree with TRBD2. Looked up from germline, CDR1 is MDHEN and CDR2 is SYDVKM. Trimming cost V 3 bases and J 1 base; bases outside gene matches: 3. The CDR3 consists of 15 residues. The CDR3: CASSLVRGGTDTQYF. The CDR3 nucleotides are TGTGCCAGCAGTTTGGTGCGGGGGGGCACAGATACGCAGTATTTT.

This clone was seen once. This chain joins TRBV4-2 and TRBJ2-7, with TRBD2 matching over 10 bases. Per germline, CDR1 LGHNA and CDR2 YNFKEQ. V lost 1 base, J lost 2 bases, and 5 bases stayed unmatched. The CDR3 has 16 residues. CDR3 DNA: TGTGCCAGCAGCCAAGGGAGGGGGACTAGCGCCTACGAGCAGTACTTC. The encoded protein is CASSQGRGTSAYEQYF.

This clone was seen just once. This sequence joins TRBV2 and TRBJ1-2; D gene ambiguous. Germline-derived CDR1 and CDR2 are SNHLY and FYNNEI. V was cut by 7 bases and J by 3 bases, with 9 bases left in between. CDR3 length equals 12 residues. CDR3 nucleotides: TGTGCCAGCAAGGAGGATCACTATGGCTACACCTTC. Translated: CASKEDHYGYTF.

This clone has just a few counts. V gene TRBV30 combines with J gene TRBJ2-3; D unclear. Trimming removed 3 bases at V and 1 base at J, with 11 bases between. Germline V lookup: CDR1 GTSNPN, CDR2 SVGIG (reference sequence). This CDR3 has 14 amino acids. The CDR3 DNA follows: TGTGCCTGGAGGTTGTATGGGGGCACAGATACGCAGTATTTT. It yields the protein CAWRLYGGTDTQYF.

The J gene is TRBJ2-3, the V gene TRBV6-5; tentatively, D is TRBD2 (6 bases). Per the germline V gene, CDR1 is MNHEY and CDR2 is SVGAGI. The V and J ends lost 6 bases and 1 base respectively, with 14 bases between them. This CDR3 is 15 amino acids long. CDR3 protein: CASRQVASGTDTQYF. The CDR3 region has the DNA TGTGCCAGCAGGCAGGTGGCTAGCGGCACAGATACGCAGTATTTT.

The chain recombines TRBV29-1 with TRBJ2-5; D is possibly TRBD1 or TRBD2 (7 bases each). This CDR3 is built from 13 residues. CDR1 is SQVTM and CDR2 is ANQGSEA in the germline V gene. V lost 0 bases, J lost 9 bases, and 14 bases lay in between. CDR3 DNA: TGCAGCGTTGAAGAAACACAGGGGAGGGCCCAGTACTTC. Encoded protein: CSVEETQGRAQYF. Combining the CDR3 with reference TRBV29-1 and TRBJ2-5 gives the whole variable domain SAVISQKPSRDICQRGTSLTIQCQVDSQVTMMFWYRQQPGQSLTLIATANQGSEATYESGFVIDKFPISRPNLTFSTLTVSNMSPEDSSIYLCSVEETQGRAQYFGPGTRLLVL.

This clone has only a few counts. The rearrangement uses TRBV19 and TRBJ2-7; possibly TRBD1 or TRBD2 for D (5 bases each). Trimming cost V 4 bases and J 7 bases, with 20 bases left between them. The CDR3 is 15 residues long. Germline V gene lookup returns CDR1 LNHDA and CDR2 SQIVND (reference sequence). CDR3 sequence reads: CASSKTQAGGKEQYF. In DNA form, the CDR3 reads TGTGCCAGTAGTAAAACACAGGCTGGGGGTAAAGAGCAGTACTTC.

The CDR3 sequence is CAWGAGGHEQYF. The CDR3 bases are TGTGCCTGGGGGGCAGGGGGCCACGAGCAGTACTTC. The V call is TRBV30, the J call TRBJ2-7, with TRBD1 identical over 8 bases. The CDR3 has 12 amino acids. V dropped 5 bases and J dropped 5; count of bases not matched to a gene: 5. CDR1 is GTSNPN, CDR2 SVGIG, per germline (reference sequence).

The chain recombines TRBV11-2 with TRBJ2-5, with TRBD2 matching 10 bases. Germline CDR1 and CDR2: SGHAT and FQNNGV. Trimming removed 5 bases from V and 2 bases from J; junction bases left unmatched: 5. The CDR3 is made up of 15 amino acids. The CDR3 DNA follows: TGTGCCAGCAGCAATGTAGCGGGAGGTCAAGAGACCCAGTACTTC. Its protein product is CASSNVAGGQETQYF.

The J gene is TRBJ1-2, the V gene TRBV28; the D is unclear. Germline CDR1 is MDHEN and CDR2 is SYDVKM. Trimming cost V 5 bases and J 4 bases, with 11 bases left between them. The CDR3 is 13 amino acids. CDR3 DNA sequence: TGTGCCAGCAGTCTGGGCGAACCCTATGGCTACACCTTC. Its translation: CASSLGEPYGYTF.

The gene calls are TRBV4-2 and TRBJ2-1; the D gene is possibly TRBD2 (6 bases). Trimming cost V 0 bases and J 9 bases, with 15 bases left between them. The length of the CDR3 is 15 residues. Germline lookup yields CDR1 LGHNA and CDR2 YNFKEQ. CDR3 in amino acids: CASSQDSRGLGEQFF. In DNA form, the CDR3 reads TGTGCCAGCAGCCAAGATTCACGGGGGTTGGGTGAGCAGTTCTTC.

The chain recombines TRBV15 with TRBJ1-2; D is undetermined. Trimming took off 0 bases at V and 2 bases at J, with 4 bases between the two ends. Germline V gene data show CDR1 as LNHNV and CDR2 as YYDKDF (reference sequence). There are 13 residues in the CDR3. The CDR3 region is CATSREANYGYTF. In DNA, the CDR3 is TGTGCCACCAGCAGAGAGGCAAACTATGGCTACACCTTC.

The V gene is TRBV12-1, the J gene TRBJ2-5; whether TRBD2, the table's D call, matches the DNA was not checked. TRBV12-1 is described as a pseudogene. The CDR3 is made up of 17 amino acids. The CDR3 coding sequence is TGTGCCAGCAGCTTTGTTAGCGGGAGGGCCCCGGGAGAGACCCAGTACTTC. This encodes CASSFVSGRAPGETQYF.

This clone appeared once. This chain connects TRBV28 to TRBJ1-2, with TRBD1 matching 7 bases. The CDR3 length is 15 residues. CDR1 MDHEN and CDR2 SYDVKM come from the germline V gene. V shed 6 bases and J 6 bases; nucleotides not matched to a gene: 13. In nucleotides, the CDR3 is TGTGCCAGCAGCCTCTCCGAGAGGGGGCTTAATGGCTACACCTTC. This codes for CASSLSERGLNGYTF.

The rearrangement links TRBV6-1 to TRBJ2-3; D gene uncertain. Trimming took 5 bases from V and 0 from J, leaving 12 bases between them. CDR1 MNHNS and CDR2 SASEGT come from the germline V gene. The CDR3 covers 15 residues. In DNA, the CDR3 is TGTGCCAGCAGTCTCGAGGAGTCTAGCACAGATACGCAGTATTTT. It encodes CASSLEESSTDTQYF.